These 23 T cell receptor beta chains originate from one sample sequenced in a study of cytomegalovirus exposure and HLA in healthy donors. Both 60 Vbeta primers and 13 Jbeta primers went into the PCR. Assay used: immunoSEQ multiplex PCR; TCRdb lists only in-frame clones, some missing. Among over 85,000 clones listed, roughly three quarters were seen once. Sequencing was performed on PBMCs. The receptor source for this set is a male donor in good health and CMV-seropositive.

The gene calls are TRBV27 and TRBJ2-5; D perhaps matches TRBD1 (6 bases). V lost 6 bases and J lost 4, with 15 bases in between. Germline V gives CDR1 MNHEY, CDR2 SMNVEV (reference sequence). The CDR3 length is 14 residues. The DNA of the CDR3 is TGTGCCAGCAGCACTACCGGGACATCAGAGACCCAGTACTTC. Its protein is CASSTTGTSETQYF.

The V and J genes are TRBV30 and TRBJ2-4, with 8 bases that match TRBD1. Trimming at V came to 3 bases and at J to 7 bases, leaving 5 bases not matched to a gene. Germline V gives CDR1 GTSNPN, CDR2 SVGIG (reference sequence). The CDR3 consists of 13 residues. The CDR3 coding sequence is TGTGCCTGGAGGGCAGGGGGCTTGAACATTCAGTACTTC. Translation gives CAWRAGGLNIQYF.

This chain's CDR3 is CASSIYRVGEQYF. The DNA for the CDR3 is TGTGCCAGCAGTATATACAGGGTCGGCGAGCAGTACTTC. This chain links TRBV6-5 with TRBJ2-5; tentatively, D is TRBD1 (6 bases). Near its end, the DNA agrees better with TRBJ2-7, so the J call may be wrong. From germline, CDR1 is MNHEY and CDR2 SVGAGI. This CDR3 has 13 residues.

The chain has TRBV18 and TRBJ2-1, with 11 bases that match TRBD2. The J segment lost 8 bases and the V segment lost 6 bases, leaving 3 bases of the junction unmatched. This CDR3 has 13 residues. Per germline, CDR1 KGHSH and CDR2 LQKENI. CDR3 residues: CASSLAGGDEQFF. CDR3 DNA: TGTGCCAGCTCCTTAGCGGGAGGGGATGAGCAGTTCTTC.

The V call is TRBV28, the J call TRBJ1-5; possibly TRBD1 for D (5 bases). CDR3 length: 15 amino acids. Germline CDR1 is MDHEN and CDR2 is SYDVKM. V lost 5 bases to trimming and J lost 1 base, with 12 bases between them. The CDR3 DNA follows: TGTGCCAGCAGTCCCGGGGGACTCAGCAATCAGCCCCAGCATTTT. It translates to CASSPGGLSNQPQHF.

The J gene is TRBJ1-1, the V gene TRBV5-1; TRBD1 might be the D (5 bases). CDR1 is SGHRS and CDR2 is YFSETQ in the germline V gene. CDR3 length: 14 amino acids. V was trimmed by 2 bases and J by 1 base, leaving 9 bases between them. The CDR3 DNA sequence: TGCGCCAGCAGCTTCGGACAAACGAACACTGAAGCTTTCTTT. Translation: CASSFGQTNTEAFF.

V is TRBV1 and J is TRBJ1-1. TRBV1 is noted as a pseudogene. The CDR3 runs 16 residues. The CDR3 sequence is CTSSQASGVRGTEAFF. In nucleotides, the CDR3 is TGCACCAGCAGCCAAGCGTCCGGGGTCCGTGGCACTGAAGCTTTCTTT.

The rearrangement links TRBV7-2 to TRBJ1-3; the D gene is possibly TRBD1 (6 bases). The CDR3 spans 16 residues. The V end was cut by 5 bases, the J end by 1 base, with 15 bases between. CDR1 SGHTA and CDR2 FQGNSA come from the germline V gene. The CDR3 sequence: CASSPRRGASGNTIYF. CDR3 bases: TGTGCCAGCAGCCCCCGCCGGGGGGCGTCTGGAAACACCATATATTTT.

This chain joins TRBV7-9 and TRBJ2-1, with D possibly TRBD2 on 5 matching bases. Trimming pared 1 base from V and 3 bases from J, leaving 10 bases between. The CDR3 extends over 15 amino acids. CDR1 is SEHNR and CDR2 is FQNEAQ in the germline V gene (reference sequence). The CDR3 reads CASSLGLAVYNEQFF. For the CDR3, the DNA is TGTGCCAGCAGCTTAGGGCTAGCAGTCTACAATGAGCAGTTCTTC. The full variable domain, its missing parts supplied by reference TRBV7-9 and TRBJ2-1, is DTGVSQNPRHKITKRGQNVTFRCDPISEHNRLYWYRQTLGQGPEFLTYFQNEAQLEKSRLLSDRFSAERPKGSFSTLEIQRTEQGDSAMYLCASSLGLAVYNEQFFGPGTRLTVL.

The chain uses TRBV9 and TRBJ2-7; D is possibly TRBD2 (6 bases). Trimming took off 0 bases at V and 0 bases at J, with 10 bases between the two ends. This CDR3 region has 15 residues. Per germline, CDR1 SGDLS and CDR2 YYNGEE. The CDR3 is CASSVDGSGSYEQYF. The DNA for the CDR3 is TGTGCCAGCAGCGTAGACGGTAGCGGCTCCTACGAGCAGTACTTC.

The V and J genes are TRBV7-2 and TRBJ2-1, with 11 bases matching TRBD2. V was pared by 6 bases and J by 6 bases, with 10 bases of the junction left unmatched. CDR1 and CDR2 (germline): SGHTA, FQGNSA. The CDR3 has 16 residues. CDR3 loop: CASSPVGLAGGNEQFF. For the CDR3, the DNA is TGTGCCAGCAGTCCGGTAGGGCTAGCGGGGGGCAATGAGCAGTTCTTC.

The chain is built from TRBV7-3 and TRBJ2-2, with 10 bases aligning to TRBD2. In germline, CDR1 is SGHTA, CDR2 FQGTGA. V was clipped by 5 bases and J by 5 bases; unmatched bases: 8. The CDR3 runs 16 residues. CDR3 bases: TGTGCCAGCAGCCCTCAGGCTAGCGGGAGTACCGGGGAGCTGTTTTTT. It specifies CASSPQASGSTGELFF. The variable domain in full, with the rest retrieved from reference TRBV7-3 and TRBJ2-2, is GAGVSQTPSNKVTEKGKYVELRCDPISGHTALYWYRQSLGQGPEFLIYFQGTGAADDSGLPNDRFFAVRPEGSVSTLKIQRTERGDSAVYLCASSPQASGSTGELFFGEGSRLTVL.

This chain links TRBV7-3 with TRBJ2-1, with TRBD2 matching 11 bases. Germline CDR1 SGHTA, CDR2 FQGTGA. The CDR3 is 15 amino acids. J lost 8 bases, V lost 2 bases, and 5 bases had no gene match. CDR3 protein: CASSLVLAGAHEQFF. The CDR3, as DNA: TGTGCCAGCAGCTTAGTACTAGCGGGAGCCCATGAGCAGTTCTTC.

V is TRBV7-8 and J is TRBJ1-2, with TRBD1 matching over 8 bases. The CDR3 totals 15 residues. Germline lookup yields CDR1 SGHVS and CDR2 FQNEAQ. V dropped 1 base and J dropped 4; count of bases not matched to a gene: 5. The CDR3 here is CASSLETGAFYGYTF. Here the CDR3 DNA reads TGTGCCAGCAGCTTAGAGACAGGGGCCTTCTATGGCTACACCTTC.

This clone was found once. The chain uses TRBV29-1 and TRBJ2-1; 7 bases map to TRBD2. With V trimmed by 2 bases and J by 5 bases, 6 bases remained unmatched. Germline-derived CDR1 and CDR2 are SQVTM and ANQGSEA. This CDR3 comprises 14 residues. CDR3 sequence (DNA): TGCAGCGTTGAATCGGGAGGTCAGAACAATGAGCAGTTCTTC. Its protein is CSVESGGQNNEQFF.

CDR3 sequence: CASSWGQALNTEAFF. The CDR3 region has the DNA TGTGCCAGCAGCTGGGGACAGGCCTTGAACACTGAAGCTTTCTTT. The chain combines TRBV7-2 with TRBJ1-1; the match to TRBD1 covers 8 bases. After removal of 4 bases from V and 0 bases from J, the junction contained 4 bases not matched to a gene. The germline gives CDR1 SGHTA, CDR2 FQGNSA. The CDR3 runs 15 residues.

CDR3 residues: CASRLLQGRVQPQHF. The CDR3 coding sequence is TGTGCCAGCCGCCTCCTTCAGGGAAGGGTTCAGCCCCAGCATTTT. This chain links TRBV28 with TRBJ1-5; a possible D gene is TRBD1 (5 bases). V lost 8 bases and J lost 6, with 20 bases in between. Germline CDR1 MDHEN, CDR2 SYDVKM. This CDR3 has 15 amino acids. Filled out from reference TRBV28 and TRBJ1-5, the complete variable domain reads DVKVTQSSRYLVKRTGEKVFLECVQDMDHENMFWYRQDPGLGLRLIYFSYDVKMKEKGDIPEGYSVSREKKERFSLILESASTNQTSMYLCASRLLQGRVQPQHFGDGTRLSIL.

The gene calls are TRBV11-2 and TRBJ1-4, with TRBD1 matching 8 bases. With V trimmed by 0 bases and J by 6 bases, 6 bases remained unmatched. The CDR3 has 16 amino acids. In germline, CDR1 is SGHAT, CDR2 FQNNGV. CDR3 coding DNA: TGTGCCAGCAGCTTAGATCCCCCAGGGGGCTATGAAAAACTGTTTTTT. It encodes CASSLDPPGGYEKLFF.

This clone was recorded only once. V is TRBV7-3 and J is TRBJ2-6; D possibly corresponds to TRBD2 (5 bases). CDR3 size: 15 residues. V gave up 5 bases and J gave up 0 bases, with 8 bases separating them. CDR1 is SGHTA and CDR2 is FQGTGA in the germline V gene. CDR3 region: CASSRGGSGANVLTF. The CDR3 nucleotides are TGTGCCAGCAGCCGCGGAGGCTCTGGGGCCAACGTCCTGACTTTC.

This chain links TRBV7-2 with TRBJ2-7, with a tentative D call TRBD1 (6 bases). Germline V lookup: CDR1 SGHTA, CDR2 FQGNSA. The V end was cut by 7 bases, the J end by 3 bases, with 13 bases between. CDR3 length: 13 amino acids. The chain's CDR3 is CASTVGAGYEQYF. The DNA for the CDR3 is TGTGCCAGCACCGTGGGGGCGGGCTACGAGCAGTACTTC.

The rearrangement links TRBV7-2 to TRBJ2-1, with D uncertain. V gave up 1 base and J gave up 5 bases, with 12 bases separating them. This CDR3 contains 15 residues. Per germline, CDR1 SGHTA and CDR2 FQGNSA. The CDR3, as DNA: TGTGCCAGCAGCTTAGGCCCGCAGGCGAACAATGAGCAGTTCTTC. Its protein product is CASSLGPQANNEQFF.

This chain joins TRBV27 and TRBJ2-5, with a tentative D call TRBD2 (5 bases). CDR1 is MNHEY and CDR2 is SMNVEV in the germline V gene (reference sequence). CDR3 length: 15 residues. V lost 3 bases, J lost 4 bases, and 15 bases lay in between. The CDR3 DNA reads TGTGCCAGCAGTTTTGTGGCGGCGGGTGGAGAGACCCAGTACTTC. It yields the protein CASSFVAAGGETQYF.

About this clone itself: The junction shows a germline mismatch at one end, possibly a read error. The rearrangement uses TRBV11-2 and TRBJ2-7; 7 nucleotides align to TRBD1. The CDR3 extends over 16 amino acids. Germline CDR1 and CDR2: SGHAT and FQNNGV. The CDR3: CVSSLAFPTGTYEQYF. CDR3 bases: TGTGTCAGCAGCTTAGCTTTCCCGACAGGGACCTACGAGCAGTACTTC.